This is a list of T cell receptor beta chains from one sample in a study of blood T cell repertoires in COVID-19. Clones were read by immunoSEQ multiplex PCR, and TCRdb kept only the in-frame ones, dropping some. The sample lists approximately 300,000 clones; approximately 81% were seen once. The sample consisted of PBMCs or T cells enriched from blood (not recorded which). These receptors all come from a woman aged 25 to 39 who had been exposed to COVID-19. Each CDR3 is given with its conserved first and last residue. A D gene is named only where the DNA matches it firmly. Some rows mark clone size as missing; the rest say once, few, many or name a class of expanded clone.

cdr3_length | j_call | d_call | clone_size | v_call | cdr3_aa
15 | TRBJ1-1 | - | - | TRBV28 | CASSSEGGTGTEAFF
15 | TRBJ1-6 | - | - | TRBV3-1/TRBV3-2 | CASSQVRPGDTPLHF
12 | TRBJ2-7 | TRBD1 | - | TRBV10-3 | CASQGVADEQYF
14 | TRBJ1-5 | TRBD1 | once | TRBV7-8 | CASSPSGGLQPQHF
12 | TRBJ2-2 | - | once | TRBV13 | CASSRGTGELFF
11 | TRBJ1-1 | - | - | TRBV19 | CASRRQGEAFF
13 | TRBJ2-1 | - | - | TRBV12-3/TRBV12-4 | CASSLGTTSEQFF
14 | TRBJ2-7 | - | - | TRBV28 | CASSLSRPFYEQYF
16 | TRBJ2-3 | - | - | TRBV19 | CASSILRGSSTDTQYF
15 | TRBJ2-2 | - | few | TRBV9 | CASSVDGGTVGELFF
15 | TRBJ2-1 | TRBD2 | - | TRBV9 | CASSVGTSVNNEQFF
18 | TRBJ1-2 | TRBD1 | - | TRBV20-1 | CSASFMPWTGRTNYGYTF
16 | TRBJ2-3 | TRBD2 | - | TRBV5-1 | CASSQVSGGAPDTQYF
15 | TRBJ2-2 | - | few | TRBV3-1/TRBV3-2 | CASTPRQTNTGELFF
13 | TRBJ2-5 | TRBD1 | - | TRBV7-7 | CASSKGGEETQYF
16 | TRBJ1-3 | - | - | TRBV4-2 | CASSPESSSSGNTIYF
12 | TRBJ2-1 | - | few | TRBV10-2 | CASTAGSNEQFF
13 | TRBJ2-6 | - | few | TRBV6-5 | CASILSGANVLTF
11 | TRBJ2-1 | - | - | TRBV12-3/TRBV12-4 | CASSSPGEQFF
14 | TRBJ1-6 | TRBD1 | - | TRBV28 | CASSLQGANSPLHF
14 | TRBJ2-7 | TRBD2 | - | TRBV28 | CASSSAGGSYEQYF
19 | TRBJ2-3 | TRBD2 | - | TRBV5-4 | CASSSAGGTILRSTDTQYF
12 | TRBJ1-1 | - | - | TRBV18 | CASSGETIDAFF
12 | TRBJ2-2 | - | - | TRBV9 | CASSVVSGELFF
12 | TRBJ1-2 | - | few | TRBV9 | CASSVGQDGYTF
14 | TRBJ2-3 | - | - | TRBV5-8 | CASSLDRATDTQYF
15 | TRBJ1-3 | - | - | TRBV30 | CAWIKDGLSGNTIYF
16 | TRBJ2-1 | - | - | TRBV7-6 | CASSLARRGRYNEQFF
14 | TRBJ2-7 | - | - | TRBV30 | CAWSVVGAKYEQYF
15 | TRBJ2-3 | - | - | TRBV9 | CASSVDIGGTDTQYF
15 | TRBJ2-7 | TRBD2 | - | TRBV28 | CASSLRLAGLYEQYF
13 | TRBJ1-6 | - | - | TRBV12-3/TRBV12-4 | CASKGLNNSPLHF
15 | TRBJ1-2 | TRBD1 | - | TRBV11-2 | CASSLTGTAIYGYTF
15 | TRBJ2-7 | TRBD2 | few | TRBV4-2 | CASSQDTAGVGEQYF
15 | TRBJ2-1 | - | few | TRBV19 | CASSIDRVELGEQFF
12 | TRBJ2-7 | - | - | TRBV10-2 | CASTSRTYEQYF
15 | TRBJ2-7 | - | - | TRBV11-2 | CASSPDAGLSYEQYF
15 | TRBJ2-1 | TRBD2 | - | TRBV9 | CASSVLAGGVNEQFF
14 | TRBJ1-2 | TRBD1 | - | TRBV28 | CASSPGTGPYGYTF
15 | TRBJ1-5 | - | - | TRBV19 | CATPVGGGASQPQHF
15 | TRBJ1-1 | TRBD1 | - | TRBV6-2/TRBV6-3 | CASSYVAGGITEAFF
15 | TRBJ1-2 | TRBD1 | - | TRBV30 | CAWSGGDRGNYGYTF
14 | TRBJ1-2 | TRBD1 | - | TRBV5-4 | CASRRDRVLHGYTF
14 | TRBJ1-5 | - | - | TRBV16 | CASSPTDFNQPQHF
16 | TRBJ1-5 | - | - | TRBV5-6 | CASSLGSHTSNQPQHF
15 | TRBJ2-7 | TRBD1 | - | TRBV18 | CASSPSGTGSSEQYF
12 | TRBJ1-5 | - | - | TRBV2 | CASTEGDQPQHF
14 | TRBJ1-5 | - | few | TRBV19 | CASSIDPFNQPQHF